What follows is one T cell receptor (beta chain) and its context. This specimen comes from a study of graft-versus-host responses after intestinal transplantation. The CDR3 is 15 amino acids. Per the germline V gene, CDR1 is LGHNA and CDR2 is YNFKEQ. V lost 5 bases to trimming and J lost 0 bases; unmatched junction nucleotides: 6. The data were produced by immunoSEQ multiplex PCR, yet TCRdb's version contains in-frame clones alone and is incomplete. The sample includes approximately 12,000 clones, approximately 93% of them seen just once. This chain uses TRBV4-2 with TRBJ1-1, with 7 bases lining up with TRBD1. The sample consisted of PBMCs, taken approximately 110 days after intestinal transplant. The clonotype comes from a human patient who received an intestinal transplant, so some T cells may come from the graft donor. The CDR3 DNA reads as TGTGCCAGCAGCTGGGGACAGACCTTGAACACTGAAGCTTTCTTT. Residues: CASSWGQTLNTEAFF.